Presented here are 27 T cell receptor beta chains from one specimen sequenced in a study of shared clonotypes between healthy human individuals. Repertoires were generated with immunoSEQ multiplex PCR, while TCRdb's copy carries only in-frame clones and drops some. Of around 940,000 clones in the sample, approximately 76% are singletons; the top ten hold approximately 1.5%. The sample was memory CD4+ T cells sorted from blood. The subset: CD45RA-negative fraction. The source of these receptors is a man younger than 35 in good health.

The DNA of the CDR3 is TGCGCCAGCAGCCAGGACAGGGCTGGAAACACCATATATTTT. This sequence encodes CASSQDRAGNTIYF. This chain links TRBV4-1 with TRBJ1-3; 8 bases match TRBD1. Trimming at V came to 3 bases and at J to 2 bases, leaving 0 bases not matched to a gene. The germline V gene has CDR1 MGHRA and CDR2 YSYEKL. CDR3 length: 14 residues.

The chain recombines TRBV6-4 with TRBJ1-5; D gene unclear. Per the germline V gene, CDR1 is MRHNA and CDR2 is SNTAGT. V was shortened by 0 bases and J by 0 bases, with 9 bases between the two germline ends. The CDR3 contains 16 residues. The CDR3 loop reads CASSDSTLYSNQPQHF. The CDR3 DNA reads as TGTGCCAGCAGTGACTCGACGCTTTATAGCAATCAGCCCCAGCATTTT.

This chain uses TRBV7-9 with TRBJ2-2, with 10 bases fitting TRBD2. Trimming removed 6 bases from V and 7 bases from J; junction bases left unmatched: 8. CDR1 and CDR2 from the germline V gene are SEHNR and FQNEAQ (reference sequence). The CDR3 contains 15 residues. The CDR3 sequence: CASRPGTSDSGELFF. The DNA for the CDR3 is TGTGCCAGCAGACCCGGGACTAGCGATAGCGGGGAGCTGTTTTTT. The variable domain in full, completed from reference TRBV7-9 and TRBJ2-2, reads DTGVSQNPRHKITKRGQNVTFRCDPISEHNRLYWYRQTLGQGPEFLTYFQNEAQLEKSRLLSDRFSAERPKGSFSTLEIQRTEQGDSAMYLCASRPGTSDSGELFFGEGSRLTVL.

The chain carries TRBV7-2 and TRBJ2-1; TRBD2 agrees at 13 bases. V shed 2 bases, J shed 9 bases, and the junction held 7 bases outside the gene matches. This CDR3 is 16 amino acids long. Germline CDR1 reads SGHTA; CDR2 reads FQGNSA. This CDR3 reads CASSLRGTSGKVEQFF. In nucleotides, the CDR3 is TGTGCCAGCAGCTTACGTGGGACTAGCGGGAAAGTTGAGCAGTTCTTC.

The rearrangement joins TRBV7-9 to TRBJ1-4; TRBD1 aligns across 7 bases. The CDR3 runs 14 residues. Germline loops: CDR1 SEHNR, CDR2 FQNEAQ (reference sequence). V was pared by 5 bases and J by 3 bases, with 3 bases of the junction left unmatched. The CDR3 loop reads CASSKGTANEKLFF. In DNA form, the CDR3 reads TGTGCCAGCAGCAAAGGGACAGCTAATGAAAAACTGTTTTTT.

The rearrangement joins TRBV28 to TRBJ2-7; possible D gene TRBD1, 6 bases. Trimming left V 6 bases short and J 7 bases short, with 13 bases between. Germline-derived CDR1 and CDR2 are MDHEN and SYDVKM. This CDR3 contains 12 residues. CDR3 loop: CASSTGLWEQYF. In DNA, the CDR3 is TGTGCCAGCAGCACAGGGCTTTGGGAGCAGTACTTC.

This chain joins TRBV5-6 and TRBJ1-6, with D tentatively TRBD1 (5 bases). Per germline, CDR1 SGHDT and CDR2 YYEEEE. The CDR3 covers 14 residues. V lost 4 bases to trimming and J lost 5 bases, with 10 bases between them. The CDR3 sequence: CASSASGDNSPLHF. Here the CDR3 DNA reads TGTGCCAGCAGCGCCTCGGGGGATAATTCACCCCTCCACTTT.

This chain uses TRBV7-9 with TRBJ2-1; D perhaps matches TRBD2 (6 bases). This CDR3 spans 15 amino acids. Germline CDR1 reads SEHNR; CDR2 reads FQNEAQ (reference sequence). V was shortened by 4 bases and J by 7 bases, with 17 bases between the two germline ends. CDR3 sequence reads: CASSSNTGTANEQFF. The CDR3 DNA is TGTGCCAGCAGCTCGAATACCGGGACTGCTAATGAGCAGTTCTTC.

The gene calls are TRBV2 and TRBJ1-5; possible D gene TRBD1, 6 bases. CDR3 length: 15 amino acids. Germline values: CDR1 SNHLY, CDR2 FYNNEI. Trimming pared 0 bases from V and 4 bases from J, leaving 10 bases between. The CDR3 spells CASSEAFQGNQPQHF. The DNA for the CDR3 is TGTGCCAGCAGTGAAGCTTTCCAGGGGAATCAGCCCCAGCATTTT.

The chain combines TRBV25-1 with TRBJ2-2; TRBD1 matches at 8 bases. Germline V gene data show CDR1 as MGHDK and CDR2 as SYGVNS. The CDR3 length is 14 residues. The J segment lost 5 bases and the V segment lost 3 bases, leaving 2 bases of the junction unmatched. The CDR3 is CASSEDRATGELFF. In DNA, the CDR3 is TGTGCCAGCAGTGAGGACAGGGCTACCGGGGAGCTGTTTTTT.

Note on this clone: Germline is not matched at one junction end, which may reflect a read error. This chain joins TRBV7-7 and TRBJ2-1; weak D call: TRBD2 (6 bases). This CDR3 contains 15 residues. The germline gives CDR1 SSHAT, CDR2 FNYEAQ (reference sequence). The CDR3 sequence is CASSLGGGISNEQFF. The DNA for the CDR3 is TGTGCTAGCAGCTTGGGGGGTGGAATTTCTAATGAGCAGTTCTTC.

The V gene is TRBV5-1, the J gene TRBJ1-1; a weak D match, TRBD1 (5 bases). The CDR3 has 13 amino acids. With 5 bases removed from V and 6 bases from J, the gap between germline ends came to 14 bases. In germline, CDR1 is SGHRS, CDR2 YFSETQ. CDR3: CASRDAGRAEAFF. CDR3 nucleotide sequence: TGCGCCAGCAGGGACGCAGGGCGGGCTGAAGCTTTCTTT.

The chain employs TRBV27 and TRBJ1-3, with TRBD1 identical over 10 bases. Germline lookup yields CDR1 MNHEY and CDR2 SMNVEV (reference sequence). The CDR3 has 17 amino acids. The J segment lost 1 base and the V segment lost 5 bases, leaving 8 bases of the junction unmatched. The CDR3 loop is CASSPRTGGVSGNTIYF. The CDR3 nucleotides read TGTGCCAGCAGTCCCCGGACAGGGGGAGTTTCTGGAAACACCATATATTTT.

The chain couples TRBV7-2 to TRBJ1-5; possible D gene TRBD1, 6 bases. Per germline, CDR1 SGHTA and CDR2 FQGNSA. The CDR3 loop spans 15 amino acids. V lost 1 base to trimming and J lost 3 bases, with 10 bases between them. CDR3: CASSLGQGLNQPQHF. In nucleotides, the CDR3 is TGTGCCAGCAGCTTAGGGCAGGGGCTCAATCAGCCCCAGCATTTT.

CDR3 DNA sequence: TGCGCCAGCAGTGCAACGAGACTAGCGCTTACCTACGAGCAGTACTTC. This encodes CASSATRLALTYEQYF. V is TRBV10-1 and J is TRBJ2-7, with TRBD2 identical over 8 bases. This CDR3 comprises 16 residues. V shed 4 bases, J shed 2 bases, and the junction held 10 bases outside the gene matches. Germline loops: CDR1 WNHNN, CDR2 SYGVQD (reference sequence).

V usage is TRBV5-1 and J usage is TRBJ2-7; 8 nucleotides match TRBD1. CDR3 length: 13 residues. J gave up 4 bases and V 4 bases, and 4 bases lay outside the gene matches. In germline, CDR1 is SGHRS, CDR2 YFSETQ. The DNA of the CDR3 is TGCGCCAGCAGCCAGGACAGGGCATACGAGCAGTACTTC. Amino acid sequence: CASSQDRAYEQYF. The full variable domain, with the rest looked up from reference TRBV5-1 and TRBJ2-7, is KAGVTQTPRYLIKTRGQQVTLSCSPISGHRSVSWYQQTPGQGLQFLFEYFSETQRNKGNFPGRFSGRQFSNSRSEMNVSTLELGDSALYLCASSQDRAYEQYFGPGTRLTVT.

This clone appeared a few times. Other nucleotide sequences from this sample produce the same CDR3. The chain is built from TRBV4-1 and TRBJ1-6; TRBD1 matches at 9 bases. With 4 bases clipped from V and 9 bases from J, the junction kept 7 bases outside the gene matches. CDR1 and CDR2 (germline): MGHRA, YSYEKL. There are 15 residues in the CDR3. The CDR3 sequence is CASSLPGQGGSPLHF. The CDR3 region has the DNA TGCGCCAGCAGCCTGCCGGGACAGGGTGGTTCACCCCTCCACTTT.

Only one count was recorded for this clone. This sequence joins TRBV6-6 and TRBJ1-6; 9 bases match TRBD1. Unmatched junction bases numbered 6, after V lost 5 bases and J lost 7 bases. Germline CDR1 MNHNY, CDR2 SVGAGI (reference sequence). The CDR3 is made up of 15 amino acids. The CDR3 loop is CASSPWTGANSPLHF. CDR3 DNA: TGTGCCAGCAGTCCCTGGACAGGGGCCAATTCACCCCTCCACTTT.

The J gene is TRBJ1-1, the V gene TRBV7-9; D perhaps matches TRBD1 (5 bases). This CDR3 contains 14 residues. The ends were cut back, 4 bases at V and 4 bases at J, with 13 bases in the middle. Germline V gene lookup returns CDR1 SEHNR and CDR2 FQNEAQ (reference sequence). The CDR3 here is CASSSGLWTTEAFF. For the CDR3, the DNA is TGTGCCAGCAGCTCGGGACTGTGGACCACTGAAGCTTTCTTT.

This clone was found once. The rearrangement uses TRBV27 and TRBJ2-1, with 8 bases that match TRBD1. With V trimmed by 4 bases and J by 5 bases, 7 bases remained unmatched. The germline gives CDR1 MNHEY, CDR2 SMNVEV (reference sequence). This CDR3 has 15 residues. The CDR3: CASSYQGARNNEQFF. CDR3 nucleotides: TGTGCCAGCAGTTATCAGGGGGCGAGAAACAATGAGCAGTTCTTC.

The chain combines TRBV28 with TRBJ2-5; 10 bases line up with TRBD2. The end of the DNA fits TRBJ2-7 better, so the J call may be wrong. Germline V lookup: CDR1 MDHEN, CDR2 SYDVKM. CDR3 length: 16 residues. CDR3 residues: CASRTSRSGGAYEQYF. The CDR3 DNA reads as TGTGCCAGCAGGACCAGTAGGAGCGGGGGGGCCTACGAGCAGTACTTC.

The chain combines TRBV2 with TRBJ2-7, with a tentative D call TRBD1 (6 bases). This CDR3 spans 16 amino acids. CDR1 SNHLY and CDR2 FYNNEI come from the germline V gene. Trimming removed 7 bases at V and 1 base at J, with 20 bases between. CDR3 in amino acids: CASTLGRTQGSYEQYF. The DNA for the CDR3 is TGTGCCAGCACCCTTGGGCGAACACAGGGATCCTACGAGCAGTACTTC.

This rearrangement joins TRBV19 to TRBJ1-1; D gene ambiguous. Germline V gives CDR1 LNHDA, CDR2 SQIVND (reference sequence). The CDR3 is 16 residues long. V lost 3 bases and J lost 1, with 15 bases in between. CDR3 sequence (DNA): TGTGCCAGTAGTATGTATATCCAGGCTGCGAACACTGAAGCTTTCTTT. Residues: CASSMYIQAANTEAFF.

In this sample, this clone turned up once. The chain employs TRBV5-4 and TRBJ2-5; 14 bases line up with TRBD2. Trimming took 3 bases from V and 5 from J; bases not matched to a gene: 6. Germline values: CDR1 SGHNT, CDR2 YYREEE (reference sequence). The CDR3 runs to 16 residues. This CDR3 reads CASSSRLAGGRETQYF. CDR3 sequence (DNA): TGTGCCAGCAGCTCTCGACTAGCGGGAGGGCGGGAGACCCAGTACTTC.

A note on this clone: A junction end diverges from the germline sequence, so it may reflect a read error. The chain has TRBV29-1 and TRBJ2-5; the D is unclear. CDR1 is SQVTM and CDR2 is ANQGSEA in the germline V gene. The CDR3 consists of 13 residues. The CDR3 reads CSVEVAVQVTQYF. As DNA, the CDR3 is TGCAGCGTTGAGGTCGCGGTCCAAGTGACCCAGTACTTC.

The rearrangement uses TRBV28 and TRBJ1-1, with D maybe TRBD1 (6 bases). Per the germline V gene, CDR1 is MDHEN and CDR2 is SYDVKM. This CDR3 has 13 amino acids. Between the trimmed V and J ends, which lost 5 bases and 2 bases, there was a span of 9 bases. The CDR3 DNA reads TGTGCCAGCAGTATCAGGGGCAACACTGAAGCTTTCTTT. It encodes CASSIRGNTEAFF.

This clone has more than one count but fewer than ten. The chain links TRBV5-1 to TRBJ2-6, with D perhaps matching TRBD2 (5 bases). CDR1 SGHRS and CDR2 YFSETQ come from the germline V gene. Trimming stripped 3 bases from V and 0 bases from J, with 13 bases between. CDR3 length: 17 amino acids. CDR3 DNA: TGCGCCAGCAGCTCCGTGGACGGGATCTCTGGGGCCAACGTCCTGACTTTC. Its translation is CASSSVDGISGANVLTF.